The 2 T cell receptor beta chains given below trace back to one sample, sequenced in a study of blood T cells in healthy people across ages. A sample-barcoded 5' primer and a J-beta primer mix were used in a second PCR of roughly 7 to 11 cycles. One entry per CDR3 protein results from TCRdb running MiXCR on the 5' RACE reads. The data show fewer than 900,000 distinct CDR3 sequences, roughly 43% seen once. Sequenced sample: blood. These receptors all come from an older woman in good health.

The gene calls are TRBV6-2 or TRBV6-3 and TRBJ2-1, with 7 positions matching TRBD2. The CDR3 is 17 residues long. The germline gives CDR1 MNHEY, CDR2 SVGEGT. The V and J ends lost 2 bases and 13 bases, in that order; junction bases with no gene match: 20. The CDR3 protein is CASSYLSGREWEETQFF. CDR3 bases: TGTGCCAGCAGTTACCTCAGTGGGCGGGAGTGGGAGGAGACCCAGTTCTTC.

As DNA, the CDR3 is TGTGCCAGCAGCCCCAGCGGCGCCTACTCCTACAATGAGCAGTTCTTC. This gives the protein CASSPSGAYSYNEQFF. The chain employs TRBV14 and TRBJ2-1; tentative D call: TRBD2 (5 bases). V was trimmed by 4 bases and J by 0 bases, leaving 13 bases between them. Germline lookup yields CDR1 SGHDN and CDR2 FVKESK. This CDR3 has 16 residues.